This T cell receptor beta chain was identified in a study of cytomegalovirus exposure and HLA in healthy donors. PCR used 60 Vbeta primers and 13 Jbeta primers. This table comes from immunoSEQ multiplex PCR, and its TCRdb copy is limited to in-frame clones, with some not included. The sample shows fewer than 75,000 clones, 65% to 85% of them seen only once. The CDR3 length is 17 residues. J lost 4 bases, V lost 0 bases, and 9 bases had no gene match. Per germline, CDR1 SGDLS and CDR2 YYNGEE. This receptor was obtained from a woman aged 25 to 39 in good health and CMV-seronegative. Source material: PBMCs. The gene calls are TRBV9 and TRBJ2-5, with TRBD2 matching over 10 bases. Here the CDR3 DNA reads TGTGCCAGCAGCGTAGAGGACCTAGCGGGAGAAGGAGAGACCCAGTACTTC. Its translation: CASSVEDLAGEGETQYF.